The 14 T cell receptor beta chains in this list originate from one sample, sequenced in a study of T cell changes during pregnancy in multiple sclerosis. TCRdb's copy holds only in-frame clones and misses some; the assay was immunoSEQ multiplex PCR. The sample records roughly 38,000 clones, about 90% being singletons. The sequenced sample was CD4+ T cells from peripheral blood mononuclear cells, obtained in the second trimester of pregnancy. Source of these receptors: a female donor in good health, enrolled as a control in a pregnancy study.

The V call is TRBV10-3, the J call TRBJ1-2; 7 bases align to TRBD1. The ends lost 2 bases at V and 4 bases at J; junction bases unmatched: 7. This CDR3 spans 15 amino acids. Germline assignment: CDR1 ENHRY and CDR2 SYGVKD. Written as DNA, the CDR3 is TGTGCCATCAGTGAGCGCCGGGACAGAACCTATGGCTACACCTTC. This encodes CAISERRDRTYGYTF.

V usage is TRBV10-3 and J usage is TRBJ1-2; TRBD1 matches at 8 bases. The CDR3 is made up of 14 amino acids. Germline trimming cut 2 bases from V and 8 bases from J; bases unmatched to any gene: 7. Germline V gene data show CDR1 as ENHRY and CDR2 as SYGVKD. CDR3 sequence reads: CAISELAGGRGYTF. CDR3 nucleotides: TGTGCCATCAGTGAGCTGGCAGGGGGCAGGGGCTACACCTTC.

This chain connects TRBV10-3 to TRBJ1-1, with no clear D. Trimming cost V 3 bases and J 5 bases, with 7 bases left between them. CDR1 is ENHRY, CDR2 SYGVKD, per germline. This CDR3 has 12 amino acids. The CDR3 coding sequence is TGTGCCATCAGTGAAATGAGAACTGAAGCTTTCTTT. Its protein is CAISEMRTEAFF.

The rearrangement joins TRBV14 to TRBJ2-1; possibly TRBD1 for D (5 bases). The V gene's germline CDR1 is SGHDN and CDR2 FVKESK. There are 16 residues in the CDR3. V lost 0 bases and J 8 bases, leaving 17 bases between the germline ends. The CDR3 is CASSQDKGAVRDEQFF. In DNA, the CDR3 is TGTGCCAGCAGCCAAGATAAAGGGGCGGTGCGCGATGAGCAGTTCTTC.

This chain uses TRBV30 with TRBJ2-2; TRBD2 is a possible D gene (5 bases). Trimming took 2 bases from V and 3 from J, leaving 13 bases between them. CDR3 size: 15 residues. Germline V gene lookup returns CDR1 GTSNPN and CDR2 SVGIG (reference sequence). The CDR3 nucleotides read TGTGCCTGGAGTCACGGTACTAGTGACACCGGGGAGCTGTTTTTT. It is translated as CAWSHGTSDTGELFF. Full variable domain (missing parts from reference TRBV30 and TRBJ2-2): SQTIHQWPATLVQPVGSPLSLECTVEGTSNPNLYWYRQAAGRGLQLLFYSVGIGQISSEVPQNLSASRPQDRQFILSSKKLLLSDSGFYLCAWSHGTSDTGELFFGEGSRLTVL.

This chain joins TRBV7-2 and TRBJ2-1; tentatively, D is TRBD1 (5 bases). The germline gives CDR1 SGHTA, CDR2 FQGNSA. The CDR3 sequence is 16 residues long. Trimming removed 7 bases at V and 1 base at J, with 17 bases between. CDR3 sequence: CASTSLRQSSYNEQFF. The DNA for the CDR3 is TGTGCCAGCACCTCTTTAAGACAGTCTTCCTACAATGAGCAGTTCTTC.

The chain carries TRBV6-6 and TRBJ1-2; 7 bases are a match to TRBD1. V trimming: 1 base; J trimming: 6 bases; junction bases outside the gene matches: 11. Germline V gene sequence: CDR1 MNHNY, CDR2 SVGAGI (reference sequence). The CDR3 is made up of 16 amino acids. For the CDR3, the DNA is TGTGCCAGCAGTTACTATCGCGGTGGGACAGTAGATGGCTACACCTTC. Translating it yields CASSYYRGGTVDGYTF.

V is TRBV28 and J is TRBJ1-2; weak D call: TRBD1 (6 bases). Germline V gene sequence: CDR1 MDHEN, CDR2 SYDVKM. The CDR3 spans 13 residues. V was cut by 4 bases and J by 6 bases, with 12 bases left in between. The CDR3 bases are TGTGCCAGCAGTTCCGGGACATTGGATGGCTACACCTTC. It translates to CASSSGTLDGYTF.

The CDR3 nucleotides are TGTGCCTGGAGGACACTAGCGGGAGGAGAGACCCAGTACTTC. It yields the protein CAWRTLAGGETQYF. The rearrangement links TRBV30 to TRBJ2-5, with TRBD2 identical over 12 bases. The CDR3 extends over 14 amino acids. CDR1 is GTSNPN, CDR2 SVGIG, per germline (reference sequence). J was trimmed by 4 bases and V by 3 bases; bases with no gene match: 3. The complete variable domain, with remaining parts taken from reference TRBV30 and TRBJ2-5, reads SQTIHQWPATLVQPVGSPLSLECTVEGTSNPNLYWYRQAAGRGLQLLFYSVGIGQISSEVPQNLSASRPQDRQFILSSKKLLLSDSGFYLCAWRTLAGGETQYFGPGTRLLVL.

This chain connects TRBV21-1 to TRBJ1-2. TRBV21-1 is noted as a pseudogene. The CDR3 loop spans 17 amino acids. Here the CDR3 reads CASSKGGRVGTHYGYTF. The CDR3 DNA follows: TGTGCCAGCAGCAAAGGCGGGAGGGTGGGTACTCACTATGGCTACACCTTC.

This chain links TRBV5-1 with TRBJ1-1; tentative D call: TRBD1 (6 bases). This CDR3 contains 13 residues. CDR1 is SGHRS, CDR2 YFSETQ, per germline. V dropped 6 bases and J dropped 2 bases, with 11 bases sitting between them. The CDR3 reads CASTIQGNTEAFF. DNA of the CDR3: TGCGCCAGCACCATACAGGGAAACACTGAAGCTTTCTTT.

The rearrangement uses TRBV14 and TRBJ1-6, with 7 bases aligning to TRBD1. The CDR3 is 18 amino acids. CDR1 is SGHDN, CDR2 FVKESK, per germline. V trimming: 0 bases; J trimming: 7 bases; junction bases outside the gene matches: 12. CDR3 DNA sequence: TGTGCCAGCAGCCAAGACCTACCGGGACAGTCGATGAATTCACCCCTCCACTTT. It is translated as CASSQDLPGQSMNSPLHF.

Comment on this clone: One end of the junction is discordant with germline, which a read error may explain. J is TRBJ2-7 and V is TRBV28; 12 nucleotides match TRBD2. This CDR3 region has 13 residues. Germline CDR1 and CDR2: MDHEN and SYDVKM. The CDR3 sequence is CASSLRTSGAFNF. In DNA form, the CDR3 reads TGTGCCAGCAGTTTAAGGACTAGCGGGGCCTTTAACTTC.

The chain couples TRBV7-9 to TRBJ1-2; TRBD1 aligns across 10 bases. V shed 1 base, J shed 6 bases, and the junction held 2 bases outside the gene matches. CDR3 size: 14 residues. Looked up from germline, CDR1 is SEHNR and CDR2 is FQNEAQ (reference sequence). The CDR3 loop is CASSLVGTGDGYTF. Here the CDR3 DNA reads TGTGCCAGCAGCTTAGTTGGGACAGGGGATGGCTACACCTTC.